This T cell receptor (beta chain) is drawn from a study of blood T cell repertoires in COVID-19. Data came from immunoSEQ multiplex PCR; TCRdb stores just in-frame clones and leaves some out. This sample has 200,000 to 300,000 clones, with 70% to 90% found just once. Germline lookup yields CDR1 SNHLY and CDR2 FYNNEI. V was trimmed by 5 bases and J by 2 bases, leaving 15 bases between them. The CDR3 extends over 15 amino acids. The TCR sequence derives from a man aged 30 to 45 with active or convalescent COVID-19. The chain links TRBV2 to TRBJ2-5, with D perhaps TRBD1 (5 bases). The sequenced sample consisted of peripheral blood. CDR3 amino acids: CASSRVAGQQETQYF. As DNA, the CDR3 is TGTGCCAGCAGTCGGGTAGCAGGACAACAAGAGACCCAGTACTTC.